This note documents a single TCR beta chain sequence. Its antigen is currently unknown. Some clones are missing from TCRdb's copy, which holds only in-frame ones; the method was immunoSEQ multiplex PCR. The profile shows about 4,000 clones, 75% of them singletons. The V gene lost 3 bases and the J gene lost 0 bases, with 9 bases spanning the gap. This CDR3 spans 14 amino acids. Germline V CDR1 and CDR2: GTSNPN, SVGIG (reference sequence). The sample originates from a study of graft-versus-host responses after intestinal transplantation. Study background: Recipients across the board were started on anti-thymocyte globulin induction, then kept on tacrolimus and steroids for approximately three years. The study, taken as a whole, reports: Recipient marrow held GvH clones, some first seen in ileum or blood. Allografts from individuals with graft-donor T cell macrochimerism displayed high graft-versus-host to host-versus-graft clonal ratios.

Time point specified: postoperative day 105 after intestinal transplantation (dayNNNN = postoperative day). Both intraepithelial and lamina propria lymphocytes were released by processing graft tissue. The V and J genes are TRBV30 and TRBJ1-3, with unresolved D. This specimen consisted of ileum tissue, obtained 105 days after intestinal transplantation. The receptor was derived from a human patient who received an intestinal transplant, so some T cells may come from the graft donor. The CDR3, as DNA: TGTGCCTGGAGGGAGAACAGCTCTGGAAACACCATATATTTT. Protein sequence: CAWRENSSGNTIYF.